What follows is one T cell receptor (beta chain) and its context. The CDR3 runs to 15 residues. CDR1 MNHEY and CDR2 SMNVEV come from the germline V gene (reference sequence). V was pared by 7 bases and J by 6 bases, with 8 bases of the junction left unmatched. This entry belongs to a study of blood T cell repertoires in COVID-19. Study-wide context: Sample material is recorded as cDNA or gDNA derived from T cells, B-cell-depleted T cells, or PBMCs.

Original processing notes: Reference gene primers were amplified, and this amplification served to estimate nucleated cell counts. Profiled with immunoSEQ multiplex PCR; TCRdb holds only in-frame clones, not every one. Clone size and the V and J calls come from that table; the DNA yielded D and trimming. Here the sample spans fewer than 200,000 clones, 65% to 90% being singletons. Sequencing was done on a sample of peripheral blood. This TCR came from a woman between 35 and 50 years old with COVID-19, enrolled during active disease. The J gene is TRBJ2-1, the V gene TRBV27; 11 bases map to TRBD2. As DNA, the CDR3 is TGTGCCAGCAATCTTAGCGGGGGGGCCTTCAATGAGCAGTTCTTC. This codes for CASNLSGGAFNEQFF.